A selection of T cell receptor beta chains follows, all from one sample in a study of blood T cells in healthy people across ages. Via MiXCR, TCRdb re-called the 5' RACE reads, giving one row per CDR3 protein. This table holds under 800,000 distinct CDR3 sequences, 35% to 45% found once. Sequencing used blood. Receptors were obtained from a woman aged 55-69 years in good health. Both conserved end residues are trimmed from each CDR3.

V: TRBV5-1; CDR3: ASSLVGFDEQY
V: TRBV10-3; CDR3: AISRLAGQQNTGELF
V: TRBV29-1; CDR3: STRQDGNVLT
V: TRBV9; CDR3: ASSGEGRGDVWQF
V: TRBV7-9; CDR3: ASISRGTGDEQY
V: TRBV12-3/TRBV12-4; CDR3: ASSLVGQGVGELF
V: TRBV7-2; CDR3: ASSAYGDNEKLF
V: TRBV7-9; CDR3: ASKRGVAGDPSYNEQF
V: TRBV11-1; CDR3: ASSSDRGWKEQF
V: TRBV6-5; CDR3: ASSYQREYTDTQY
V: TRBV6-2/TRBV6-3; CDR3: ASRTEGRPNQPQH
V: TRBV6-5; CDR3: ASSSTRVGETQY
V: TRBV27; CDR3: ASTGRYTDTQY
V: TRBV12-3/TRBV12-4; CDR3: ASGDRGYEQY
V: TRBV10-3; CDR3: AISSTPGGHSYEQY
V: TRBV5-1; CDR3: ASSLGQGAVNTEAF
V: TRBV28; CDR3: ASRPNYGYT
V: TRBV28; CDR3: ASSSSGSGSYGYT
V: TRBV12-1; CDR3: ASSFVAAKETQY
V: TRBV29-1; CDR3: SVEDKGGGSGANVLT
V: TRBV13; CDR3: ASSLRGGQGVRGYT
V: TRBV10-3; CDR3: AITPTENTEAF
V: TRBV5-1; CDR3: ASSQTTGTYNEQY
V: TRBV12-3/TRBV12-4; CDR3: ASRHGQGPGTDTQY
V: TRBV20-1; CDR3: SARDPVAGWAYNEQF
V: TRBV12-3/TRBV12-4; CDR3: ASSRFGSGGPYEQY
V: TRBV6-6; CDR3: ASSYPMTGSTDTQY
V: TRBV20-1; CDR3: SARVGTGGSYEKLF
V: TRBV4-1; CDR3: ASSQEGQSRNEQY
V: TRBV20-1; CDR3: SARVQGGSTDTQY
V: TRBV20-1; CDR3: SATGGSYNEQF
V: TRBV14; CDR3: ASSLREVGNSPLH
V: TRBV27; CDR3: ASGGAGISYNEQF
V: TRBV7-8; CDR3: ASSLLYRDYYNEQY
V: TRBV27; CDR3: ASSFASGRVEQF
V: TRBV29-1; CDR3: SVEEDRGNYGYT
V: TRBV2; CDR3: ASSVEGVRTSSYEQY
V: TRBV20-1; CDR3: SAGDTGEFPGKLF
V: TRBV6-2/TRBV6-3; CDR3: ASRGLGASGTEAF
V: TRBV20-1; CDR3: SAGLAGGHKSPYEQY
V: TRBV29-1; CDR3: SDVPAGANVLT
V: TRBV19; CDR3: ASSTRPNGGQY
V: TRBV3-1; CDR3: ASSQDQGVDYNEQY
V: TRBV18; CDR3: ASSPKSTAVQNIQY
V: TRBV9; CDR3: ASSVDTSAGPYEQY
V: TRBV5-1; CDR3: ASSLVARDGYT
V: TRBV28; CDR3: ASINGGGIYEQY
V: TRBV20-1; CDR3: SATPGPDLNEQF
V: TRBV2; CDR3: ASRNRDLSTEAF
V: TRBV4-1; CDR3: ASSQRGPSKADTQY
V: TRBV7-3; CDR3: ASSLLGTHTNEQF
V: TRBV19; CDR3: ASSIPGHYGYT
V: TRBV6-5; CDR3: ASSYSSSLPYEQY
V: TRBV29-1; CDR3: SVEASGETYNEQF
V: TRBV7-3; CDR3: TSREQGASTGELF
V: TRBV28; CDR3: ASSARTGGVGPQH
V: TRBV5-1; CDR3: ASSLPGGYDEQY
V: TRBV7-9; CDR3: ASSSGSLLLLNYGYT